These 17 T cell receptor beta chains came from one sample sequenced in a study of OX40 agonist ivuxolimab in advanced cancers. Only in-frame clones appear in the TCRdb table, and some are missing; sequencing was by immunoSEQ multiplex PCR. Among approximately 60,000 clones, over 75% were seen once, and the ten largest hold roughly 13%. The specimen comprised CD4+ or CD8+ T cells sorted from blood, sampled in a trial of the OX40 agonist ivuxolimab. The receptors come from an adult with an advanced solid tumor such as melanoma, head and neck, liver or kidney cancer.

The chain uses TRBV7-9 and TRBJ2-3; maybe TRBD2 (6 bases). Germline V gene lookup returns CDR1 SEHNR and CDR2 FQNEAQ (reference sequence). Trimming shortened V by 0 bases and J by 6 bases, and 10 bases separated the two germline ends. The CDR3 extends over 14 amino acids. The CDR3 DNA reads as TGTGCCAGCAGCTTAGCGGAGGGAACGGATACGCAGTATTTT. Encoded protein: CASSLAEGTDTQYF.

Details on this clone: Other DNA sequences in the sample encode the same CDR3. This chain connects TRBV27 to TRBJ1-2; 8 nucleotides align to TRBD1. Germline V gene data show CDR1 as MNHEY and CDR2 as SMNVEV (reference sequence). The CDR3 has 14 amino acids. With V trimmed by 5 bases and J by 4 bases, 6 bases remained unmatched. The CDR3 DNA reads as TGTGCCAGCAGTCTGTCCGGGACAGGCTATGGCTACACCTTC. Translating gives CASSLSGTGYGYTF.

This sequence joins TRBV19 and TRBJ1-1; a weak D match, TRBD1 (6 bases). The V end lost 4 bases, the J end lost 6 bases, and 15 bases lay between the germline ends. From germline, CDR1 is LNHDA and CDR2 SQIVND (reference sequence). The length of the CDR3 is 14 residues. The chain's CDR3 is CASSRETGMPEAFF. For the CDR3, the DNA is TGTGCCAGTAGTAGAGAGACAGGAATGCCTGAAGCTTTCTTT.

This clone was counted only a few times. This chain uses TRBV7-8 with TRBJ2-2; D is ambiguous. Germline V CDR1 and CDR2: SGHVS, FQNEAQ. V lost 2 bases, J lost 9 bases, and 4 bases lay in between. The CDR3 spans 11 residues. The CDR3 loop is CASSLSWELFF. In nucleotides, the CDR3 is TGTGCCAGCAGCTTATCCTGGGAGCTGTTTTTT. Looking up the rest from reference TRBV7-8 and TRBJ2-2 gives the full variable domain: GAGVSQSPRYKVAKRGQDVALRCDPISGHVSLFWYQQALGQGPEFLTYFQNEAQLDKSGLPSDRFFAERPEGSVSTLKIQRTQQEDSAVYLCASSLSWELFFGEGSRLTVL.

The chain has TRBV5-6 and TRBJ2-7, with 7 bases fitting TRBD2. CDR1 and CDR2 (germline): SGHDT, YYEEEE. V lost 0 bases and J lost 3; bases outside the gene matches: 6. This CDR3 has 15 residues. This CDR3 reads CASSLEGDYHYEQYF. The CDR3 DNA sequence: TGTGCCAGCAGCTTGGAAGGGGACTATCACTACGAGCAGTACTTC.

V and J are TRBV6-1 and TRBJ2-7, with TRBD1 matching over 9 bases. Unmatched junction bases numbered 3, after V lost 2 bases and J lost 1 base. The CDR3 length is 15 residues. Germline CDR1 is MNHNS and CDR2 is SASEGT. The CDR3 loop is CASSERQGGSYEQYF. CDR3 DNA: TGTGCCAGCAGTGAACGACAGGGGGGTTCCTACGAGCAGTACTTC.

The rearrangement joins TRBV21-1 to TRBJ1-2. TRBV21-1 has pseudogene status. The CDR3 runs to 15 residues. Here the CDR3 reads CASSPNPLGYYGYTF. The CDR3 bases are TGTGCCAGCAGCCCCAACCCGCTGGGGTACTATGGCTACACCTTC.

The rearrangement links TRBV10-3 to TRBJ2-5, with 9 bases aligning to TRBD1. Germline CDR1 and CDR2: ENHRY and SYGVKD. The ends lost 7 bases at V and 5 bases at J; junction bases unmatched: 5. This CDR3 spans 13 amino acids. CDR3 DNA sequence: TGTGCCATCATGGACAGGGGTATGGAGACCCAGTACTTC. It yields the protein CAIMDRGMETQYF.

V is TRBV5-1 and J is TRBJ2-1; D possibly uses TRBD1 or TRBD2 (5 bases each). V was shortened by 2 bases and J by 6 bases, with 21 bases between the two germline ends. This CDR3 has 17 amino acids. Per germline, CDR1 SGHRS and CDR2 YFSETQ. The DNA of the CDR3 is TGCGCCAGCAGCTTAAGTATACGAGGGGATTTGTCCAATGAGCAGTTCTTC. This translates into CASSLSIRGDLSNEQFF.

The chain has TRBV29-1 and TRBJ1-2; TRBD1 matches at 7 bases. The CDR3 length is 12 residues. J was trimmed by 7 bases and V by 3 bases; bases with no gene match: 5. CDR1 SQVTM and CDR2 ANQGSEA come from the germline V gene. CDR3 DNA sequence: TGCAGCGTTGAGCCGACAGGGCCTGGCTACACCTTC. Translated, it gives CSVEPTGPGYTF.

The chain couples TRBV7-9 to TRBJ2-7, with a possible D match to TRBD1 (5 bases). V was cut by 2 bases and J by 4 bases, with 9 bases left in between. The length of the CDR3 is 13 residues. Germline loops: CDR1 SEHNR, CDR2 FQNEAQ (reference sequence). CDR3 protein: CASSLYAGYEQYF. The DNA of the CDR3 is TGTGCCAGCAGCTTATACGCAGGGTACGAGCAGTACTTC.

The V gene is TRBV27, the J gene TRBJ2-7, with TRBD2 identical over 8 bases. The junction had 19 bases not matched to a gene; V was cut back by 8 bases and J by 1 base. There are 18 residues in the CDR3. Germline V lookup: CDR1 MNHEY, CDR2 SMNVEV (reference sequence). The CDR3 DNA reads as TGTGCCAGCGCCTGGGCTGGTCCAAGCGGGGGCCGGTCCTACGAGCAGTACTTC. Translating gives CASAWAGPSGGRSYEQYF.

The chain combines TRBV7-8 with TRBJ2-7; 10 bases agree with TRBD1. CDR3 length equals 15 residues. The junction had 9 bases not matched to a gene; V was cut back by 6 bases and J by 4 bases. Germline CDR1 SGHVS, CDR2 FQNEAQ. The CDR3 loop is CASSTRQGARYEQYF. The CDR3 DNA reads as TGTGCCAGCAGTACTCGACAGGGGGCGCGGTACGAGCAGTACTTC.

The gene calls are TRBV7-8 and TRBJ1-5, with 9 bases aligning to TRBD1. Looked up from germline, CDR1 is SGHVS and CDR2 is FQNEAQ. V lost 5 bases and J lost 5; bases outside the gene matches: 7. The CDR3 runs 15 residues. The CDR3 sequence: CASSMTGQGHQPQHF. CDR3 bases: TGTGCCAGCAGCATGACGGGACAGGGCCATCAGCCCCAGCATTTT.

The J gene is TRBJ2-3, the V gene TRBV6-5, with a tentative D call TRBD2 (6 bases). CDR3 length: 11 amino acids. Germline V gives CDR1 MNHEY, CDR2 SVGAGI. V was clipped by 10 bases and J by 6 bases, with 11 bases between them. The CDR3: CAISGRDTQYF. The CDR3 coding sequence is TGTGCCATTAGCGGCCGGGATACGCAGTATTTT.

This chain links TRBV27 with TRBJ2-7; TRBD1 matches 9 bases. V was pared by 6 bases and J by 6 bases, with 9 bases of the junction left unmatched. The germline V gene encodes CDR1 MNHEY and CDR2 SMNVEV (reference sequence). This CDR3 has 14 residues. CDR3: CASSTGTGPGEQYF. The CDR3 coding sequence is TGTGCCAGCAGCACCGGGACAGGGCCGGGCGAGCAGTACTTC.

This rearrangement joins TRBV13 to TRBJ1-1; 10 bases map to TRBD1. V was clipped by 0 bases and J by 5 bases; unmatched bases: 3. This CDR3 is 15 amino acids long. CDR1 is PRHDT, CDR2 FYEKMQ, per germline (reference sequence). Here the CDR3 DNA reads TGTGCCAGCAGCTTAGGTTGGACAGGGGGTACTGAAGCTTTCTTT. Translation gives CASSLGWTGGTEAFF.